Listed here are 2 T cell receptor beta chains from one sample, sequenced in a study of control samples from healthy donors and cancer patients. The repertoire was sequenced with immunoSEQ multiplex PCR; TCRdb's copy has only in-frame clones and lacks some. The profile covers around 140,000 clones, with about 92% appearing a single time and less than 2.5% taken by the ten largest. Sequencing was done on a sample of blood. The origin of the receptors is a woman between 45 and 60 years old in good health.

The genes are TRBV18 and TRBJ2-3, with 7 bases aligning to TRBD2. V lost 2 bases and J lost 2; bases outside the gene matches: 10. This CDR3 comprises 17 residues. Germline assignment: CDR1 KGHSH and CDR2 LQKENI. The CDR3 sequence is CASSPRTSGLNTDTQYF. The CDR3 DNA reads TGTGCCAGCTCACCAAGGACCTCGGGACTAAACACAGATACGCAGTATTTT.

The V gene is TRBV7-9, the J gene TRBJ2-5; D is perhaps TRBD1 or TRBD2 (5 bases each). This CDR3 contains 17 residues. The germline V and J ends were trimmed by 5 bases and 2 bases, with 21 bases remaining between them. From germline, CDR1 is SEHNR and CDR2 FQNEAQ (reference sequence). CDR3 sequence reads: CASSPSNSGWGQETQYF. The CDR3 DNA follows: TGTGCCAGCAGCCCCAGTAACTCAGGCTGGGGGCAAGAGACCCAGTACTTC.